A selection of T cell receptor beta chains follows, all from one sample in a study of regulatory T cells in long-lasting Graves disease. Each CDR3 protein is one row after TCRdb ran MiXCR on the multiplex PCR reads. The repertoire has about 470,000 distinct CDR3 sequences, 15% of them found once; the top ten carry approximately 16%. These sequences were also reported in another study, on T cells in Graves' hyperthyroidism and ophthalmopathy.

Source: peripheral blood mononuclear cells (PBMCs), taken at new diagnosis, from a patient treated with antithyroid drugs. These receptors were collected from a woman aged 25-40 years with Graves disease. Each CDR3 is given with its conserved first and last residue. A D gene is named only where the DNA matches it firmly. Some rows mark clone size as missing; the rest say once, few, many or name a class of expanded clone.

>TRBJ2-1|many|TRBV3-1|-
TGTGCCAGCAGCCAAGATGTCCCGGGACTGGGTGGTAATGAGCAGTTCTTC
CASSQDVPGLGGNEQFF
>TRBJ1-6|many|TRBV30|-
TGTGCCTGGAGTGCGCAGGGGAGCTCACCCCTCCACTTT
CAWSAQGSSPLHF
>TRBJ2-5|many|TRBV3-1|-
TGTGCCAGCAGCCAGAACCCGGGGTACGAGACCCAGTACTTC
CASSQNPGYETQYF
>TRBJ2-2|-|TRBV24-1|TRBD1
TGTGCCACCAGTGCAACGGACAGGGACACCGGGGAGCTGTTTTTT
CATSATDRDTGELFF
>TRBJ2-5|many|TRBV20-1|-
TGCAGTGCTACCCCGACTGAAGAGACCCAGTACTTC
CSATPTEETQYF
>TRBJ2-1|many|TRBV7-8|TRBD2
TGTGCCAGCAGCTTACTAGCGGGAGGGGTCGATGAGCAGTTCTTC
CASSLLAGGVDEQFF
>TRBJ2-1|many|TRBV3-1|-
TGTGCCAGCAGCCAAGATAGCGGAATGGGCAATGAGCAGTTCTTC
CASSQDSGMGNEQFF
>TRBJ2-6|-|TRBV9|-
TGTGCCAGCAGCGATGGGGACTCTGGGGCCAACGTCCTGACTTTC
CASSDGDSGANVLTF
>TRBJ1-5|many|TRBV12-3/TRBV12-4|-
TGTGCCAGCAGTTTGAGAGGGATGGGCAATCAGCCCCAGCATTTT
CASSLRGMGNQPQHF
>TRBJ2-1|many|TRBV27|TRBD2
TGTGCCAGCAGTTTACAGGGCAGGGGGTCTATCAGCGGGAGGAAGGGCTATGAGCAGTTCTTC
CASSLQGRGSISGRKGYEQFF
>TRBJ1-1|many|TRBV3-1|-
TGTGCCAGCAGAAACAGGGACGAAGCTTTCTTT
CASRNRDEAFF
>TRBJ2-1|many|TRBV20-1|TRBD2
TGCAGTGCAGGAGGGGCTAGCGGGAGGGTGATGGATGAGCAGTTCTTC
CSAGGASGRVMDEQFF
>TRBJ2-3|many|TRBV12-3/TRBV12-4|TRBD1
TGTGCCAGCAGTTCCCTGACAGGGTGGTTTACAGATACGCAGTATTTT
CASSSLTGWFTDTQYF
>TRBJ2-1|many|TRBV28|-
TGTGCCAGCAGTCCGGTGCGGGGAAACAATGAGCAGTTCTTC
CASSPVRGNNEQFF
>TRBJ1-5|-|TRBV11-3|-
TGTGCCAGCAGTTCAGGTCAGGGTCCACAGCCCCAGCATTTT
CASSSGQGPQPQHF
>TRBJ2-6|few|TRBV9|-
TGTGCCAGCAGGGGATCGACAGTTATCTCTGGGGCCAACGTCCTGACTTTC
CASRGSTVISGANVLTF
>TRBJ2-2|many|TRBV5-1|-
TGCGCCAGCGGGAGAGAGGAGGTCACCGGGGAGCTGTTTTTT
CASGREEVTGELFF
>TRBJ1-5|-|TRBV4-1|-
TGCGCCAGCAGCCAAAGTGGTTTGAGTACGATCGTGTCGCAGCCCCAGCATTTT
CASSQSGLSTIVSQPQHF
>TRBJ1-1|-|TRBV12-3/TRBV12-4|TRBD1
TGTGCCGGCAGTACCGGGACAGTGAACACTGAAGCTTTCTTT
CAGSTGTVNTEAFF
>TRBJ2-3|-|TRBV19|TRBD1
TGTGCCAGTAGCTCCGGGACAGGGCCCACAGATACGCAGTATTTT
CASSSGTGPTDTQYF
>TRBJ1-1|many|TRBV18|TRBD1
TGTGCCAGCTCCCAGGGGGGTCTGCTAGAAGCTTTCTTT
CASSQGGLLEAFF
>TRBJ2-1|-|TRBV24-1|TRBD1
TGTGCCACCAGTGATTTAGCGGACAGGGTCAATGAGCAGTTCTTC
CATSDLADRVNEQFF
>TRBJ2-1|-|TRBV6-1|TRBD2
TGTGCCAGCAGACCAGGGACTAGCGGGAGGACCTACAATGAGCAGTTCTTC
CASRPGTSGRTYNEQFF
>TRBJ1-5|-|TRBV28|-
TGTGCCAGCAGTTTAGCGCTCCCAGGGACGGAGAGAGGATATAGCAATCAGCCCCAGCATTTT
CASSLALPGTERGYSNQPQHF
>TRBJ2-7|few|TRBV2|-
TGTGCCAGCAGTGAAGCAGGCCGGGACGGGACCTACGAGCAGTACTTC
CASSEAGRDGTYEQYF
>TRBJ1-2|many|TRBV12-3/TRBV12-4|-
TGTGCCAGCAGCTTGGGCGGGGCCTATGGCTACACCTTC
CASSLGGAYGYTF
>TRBJ2-5|few|TRBV7-3|TRBD1
TGTGCCAGCAGCTACCGGGGCAGGGGGCGGGAAGAGACCCAGTACTTC
CASSYRGRGREETQYF
>TRBJ1-5|-|TRBV28|-
TGTGCCAGCAGTTCACCGGGAGGTCGGGGGAATCAGCCCCAGCATTTT
CASSSPGGRGNQPQHF
>TRBJ2-3|-|TRBV11-3|TRBD2
TGTGTCAGCAGCTTGGGACTAGCGGGAGATACGCAGTATTTT
CVSSLGLAGDTQYF
>TRBJ2-1|-|TRBV2|-
TGTGCCAGCTCCCCTGGAGGGTTTTCCTACAATGAGCAGTTCTTC
CASSPGGFSYNEQFF
>TRBJ2-7|many|TRBV12-5|TRBD2
TGTGCTAGTGGCCCCGCGGGGACTAGCGGGTCCCTGGGGGAGCAGTACTTC
CASGPAGTSGSLGEQYF
>TRBJ1-5|few|TRBV30|-
TGTGCCTGGAGTGGCCGCGGGCAGCCCCAGCATTTT
CAWSGRGQPQHF
>TRBJ2-6|-|TRBV3-1|-
TGTGCCAGCAGCCACCCAAGGGGGGGGGCTGGGGCCAACGTCCTGACTTTC
CASSHPRGGAGANVLTF
>TRBJ2-5|few|TRBV7-9|-
TGTGCCAGCAGCGTAGGTCCGGTCGGACAAGAGACCCAGTACTTC
CASSVGPVGQETQYF
>TRBJ1-2|many|TRBV11-2|-
TGTGCCAGCAGCTTAGGCAGTTGGGATGGCTACACCTTC
CASSLGSWDGYTF
>TRBJ2-3|-|TRBV14|-
TGTGCCAGCAGCCAAGTCGGGCCATTCCATTTT
CASSQVGPFHF
>TRBJ1-5|few|TRBV12-3/TRBV12-4|TRBD1
TGTGCCAGCAGTTTACGCTTCGGGGACAGGGTGGGTGGGCCCCAGCATTTT
CASSLRFGDRVGGPQHF
>TRBJ2-7|few|TRBV12-3/TRBV12-4|-
TGTGCCAGCAGTTTGGGCCAGGGTGCTGAAGAGCAGTACTTC
CASSLGQGAEEQYF
>TRBJ2-6|-|TRBV6-5|-
TGTGCCAGCAGTTACGCCTTCTCTGGGGCCAACGTCCTGACTTTC
CASSYAFSGANVLTF